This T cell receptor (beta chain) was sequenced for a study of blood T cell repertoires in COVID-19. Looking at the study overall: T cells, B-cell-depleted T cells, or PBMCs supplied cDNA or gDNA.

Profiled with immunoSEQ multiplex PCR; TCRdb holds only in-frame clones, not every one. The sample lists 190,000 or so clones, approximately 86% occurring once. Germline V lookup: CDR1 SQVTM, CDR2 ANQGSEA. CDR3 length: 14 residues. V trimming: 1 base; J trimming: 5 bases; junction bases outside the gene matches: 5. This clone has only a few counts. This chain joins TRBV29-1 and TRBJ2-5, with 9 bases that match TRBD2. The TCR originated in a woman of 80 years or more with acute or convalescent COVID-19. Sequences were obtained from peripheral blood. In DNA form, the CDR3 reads TGCAGCGTTGAAGTAGCGGGGGTTGAGGAGACCCAGTACTTC. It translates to CSVEVAGVEETQYF.